A single sample is the source of the 5 T cell receptor beta chains below, sequenced in a study of beta chain features in type 1 diabetes. The study reverse transcribed the entire isolated RNA, so it sequenced expressed TCRB transcripts. Produced via immunoSEQ multiplex PCR; TCRdb's table is partial and in-frame only. Here the sample spans 640,000 or so clones, roughly an eighth being singletons. For these receptors, no antigen is known. Broader study findings: Shortening that was moderate but significant affected the TCRB CDR3s of Type 1 diabetes patients in all four CD4+ subsets.

The sample taken for sequencing was naive CD4+ T cells from blood. The receptors were gathered from a man younger than 35 with type 1 diabetes.

CDR3 loop: CASSPRTLAMNTEAFF. The CDR3 bases are TGTGCCAGCAGTCCAAGGACCTTAGCAATGAACACTGAAGCTTTCTTT. The chain employs TRBV27 and TRBJ1-1; no firm D call. CDR1 MNHEY and CDR2 SMNVEV come from the germline V gene (reference sequence). V lost 5 bases to trimming and J lost 0 bases, with 16 bases between them. The length of the CDR3 is 16 residues.

In this sample, this clone turned up a few times. The rearrangement joins TRBV4-1 to TRBJ2-5; D not resolved. This CDR3 region has 15 residues. The V end lost 0 bases, the J end lost 4 bases, and 12 bases lay between the germline ends. Germline values: CDR1 MGHRA, CDR2 YSYEKL. CDR3 sequence (DNA): TGCGCCAGCAGCCAAGAAACGCACCTGCCAGAGACCCAGTACTTC. Translated, it gives CASSQETHLPETQYF.

Only a few counts were recorded for this clone. Other DNA sequences within the sample encode an identical CDR3. The chain employs TRBV9 and TRBJ2-3; the D is unclear. CDR1 and CDR2 (germline): SGDLS, YYNGEE. V was pared by 3 bases and J by 0 bases, with 2 bases between. This CDR3 has 12 residues. CDR3 loop: CASSASTDTQYF. The CDR3 coding sequence is TGTGCCAGCAGCGCTAGCACAGATACGCAGTATTTT.

The chain is built from TRBV15 and TRBJ1-4, with D possibly TRBD1 on 5 matching bases. V gave up 1 base and J gave up 0 bases, with 9 bases separating them. Germline-derived CDR1 and CDR2 are LNHNV and YYDKDF (reference sequence). The CDR3 covers 16 residues. The CDR3 DNA reads as TGTGCCACCAGCAGAGGTTGGGGCACAACTAATGAAAAACTGTTTTTT. Its protein product is CATSRGWGTTNEKLFF.

This clone appeared a few times. This chain uses TRBV6-5 with TRBJ2-7; 8 positions agree with TRBD1. Germline CDR1 reads MNHEY; CDR2 reads SVGAGI. J lost 6 bases, V lost 2 bases, and 6 bases had no gene match. The CDR3 has 14 residues. For the CDR3, the DNA is TGTGCCAGCAGTTACCTTGGACAGGGTGGCGAGCAGTACTTC. It specifies CASSYLGQGGEQYF.